This TCR beta chain comes out of a study of T cell repertoires in cytomegalovirus infection. Points from the study as a whole: Identification of carriers of CMV plus the relevant HLA was performed using cumulative public TCR beta family frequency.

In this sample, this clonotype turned up many times. Its antigen is still unknown. TCRdb reanalysed the reads using MiXCR and keeps one entry per CDR3 protein. The sample records just under 300,000 distinct CDR3 sequences, around 10% being singletons. The TCR was taken from a human donor in good health (CMV status not recorded). Some clones in this sample may be carry-over from other donors' samples. Sequencing was performed on PBMCs.

The DNA of the CDR3 is TGTGCCAGCAGTTTAGCTGCGGTACCGAATCAGCCCCAGCATTTT. Translated: CASSLAAVPNQPQHF. V usage is TRBV28 and J usage is TRBJ1-5; D remains ambiguous. CDR3 length equals 15 residues. Per germline, CDR1 MDHEN and CDR2 SYDVKM. Trimming pared 2 bases from V and 4 bases from J, leaving 12 bases between.